The sequence of this T cell receptor (beta chain) was determined in a study of metastatic and nonmetastatic thyroid tumors. General study points: Versus benign nodules, malignant thyroid tumors reportedly had significantly higher TCR beta diversity, in blood and tumor.

TCRdb re-called the PCR reads with MiXCR. The sample has roughly 89,000 clones, under 15% seen once; the top ten hold 7% to 10%. Thyroid surgery took place with no prior treatment in any patient. The V gene end was trimmed by 2 bases and the J gene end by 8 bases; junction bases not matched to a gene: 16. This CDR3 contains 18 residues. The V gene's germline CDR1 is MNHNY and CDR2 SVGAGI (reference sequence). This clone showed up many times. Antigen unknown. This sequence originates from a female donor with papillary thyroid cancer or a benign thyroid nodule (not recorded which). Some clones in this sample may be carry-over from other donors' samples. Sample: tumor tissue. The gene calls are TRBV6-6 and TRBJ2-3; TRBD2 matches at 10 bases. CDR3 loop: CASSYGSSGRWGPGTQYF. CDR3 nucleotides: TGTGCCAGCAGTTACGGTAGTAGCGGGAGGTGGGGCCCAGGTACGCAGTATTTT.